The sequence of this TCR beta chain was determined in a study of control samples from healthy donors and cancer patients. A few counts support this clone. Some clones are missing from TCRdb's copy, which holds only in-frame ones; the method was immunoSEQ multiplex PCR. The sample consists of about 40,000 clones, around nine tenths of them appearing once. The CDR3 is 19 residues long. The trim removed 4 bases at V and 4 bases at J, leaving 16 bases unmatched. Germline values: CDR1 MDHEN, CDR2 SYDVKM. This clonotype was obtained from a woman aged 45-59 years in good health. The sequencing input was blood. The chain uses TRBV28 and TRBJ1-5, with 10 bases lining up with TRBD1. The CDR3: CASSYVAGTGVRRNQPQHF. Here the CDR3 DNA reads TGTGCCAGCAGTTATGTGGCGGGGACAGGGGTAAGGCGGAATCAGCCCCAGCATTTT.